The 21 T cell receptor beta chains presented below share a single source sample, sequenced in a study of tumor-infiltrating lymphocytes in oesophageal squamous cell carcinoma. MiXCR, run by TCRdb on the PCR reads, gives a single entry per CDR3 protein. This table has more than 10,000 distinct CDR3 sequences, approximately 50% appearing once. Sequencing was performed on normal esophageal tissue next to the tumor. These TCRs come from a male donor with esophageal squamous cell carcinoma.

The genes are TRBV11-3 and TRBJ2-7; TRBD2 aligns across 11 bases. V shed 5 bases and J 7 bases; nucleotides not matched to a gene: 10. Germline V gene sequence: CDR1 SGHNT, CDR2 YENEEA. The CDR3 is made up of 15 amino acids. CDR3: CASSLGTSGYNEQYF. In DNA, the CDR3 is TGTGCCAGCAGCCTGGGGACTAGCGGTTACAATGAGCAGTACTTC.

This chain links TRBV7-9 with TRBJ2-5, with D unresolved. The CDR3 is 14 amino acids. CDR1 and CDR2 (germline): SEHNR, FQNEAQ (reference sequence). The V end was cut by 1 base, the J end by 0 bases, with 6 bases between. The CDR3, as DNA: TGTGCCAGCAGCTTAGTTAGCTACCAAGAGACCCAGTACTTC. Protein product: CASSLVSYQETQYF.

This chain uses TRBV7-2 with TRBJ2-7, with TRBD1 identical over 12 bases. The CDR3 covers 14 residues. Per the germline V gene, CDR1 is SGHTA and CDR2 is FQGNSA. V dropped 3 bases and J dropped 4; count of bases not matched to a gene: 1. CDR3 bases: TGTGCCAGCAGCTTGGGACAGGGGGCTTACGAGCAGTACTTC. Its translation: CASSLGQGAYEQYF.

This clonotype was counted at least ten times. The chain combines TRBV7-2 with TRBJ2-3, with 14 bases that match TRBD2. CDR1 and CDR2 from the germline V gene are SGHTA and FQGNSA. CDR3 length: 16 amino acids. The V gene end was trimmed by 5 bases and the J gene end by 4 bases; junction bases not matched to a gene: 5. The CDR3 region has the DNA TGTGCCAGCAGCACCCGACTAGCGGGAGGGTCAGATACGCAGTATTTT. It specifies CASSTRLAGGSDTQYF.

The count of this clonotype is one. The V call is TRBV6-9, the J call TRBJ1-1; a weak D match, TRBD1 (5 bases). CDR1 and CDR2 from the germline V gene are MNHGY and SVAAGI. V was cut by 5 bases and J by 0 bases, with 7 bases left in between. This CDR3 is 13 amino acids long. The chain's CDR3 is CASSRGVNTEAFF. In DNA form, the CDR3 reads TGTGCCAGCAGTAGAGGGGTGAACACTGAAGCTTTCTTT.

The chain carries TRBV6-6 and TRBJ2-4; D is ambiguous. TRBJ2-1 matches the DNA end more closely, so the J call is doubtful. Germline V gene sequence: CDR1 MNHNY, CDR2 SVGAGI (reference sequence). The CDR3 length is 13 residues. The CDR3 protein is CASRRAAYNEQFF. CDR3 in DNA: TGTGCCAGCAGACGGGCCGCCTACAATGAGCAGTTCTTC.

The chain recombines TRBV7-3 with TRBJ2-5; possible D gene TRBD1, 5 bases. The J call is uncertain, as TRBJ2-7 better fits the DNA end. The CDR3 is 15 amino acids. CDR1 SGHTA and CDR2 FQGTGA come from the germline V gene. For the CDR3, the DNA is TGTGCCAGCAGCTTAATTGCAGGGCTTCGGGACGAGCAGTACTTC. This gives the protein CASSLIAGLRDEQYF.

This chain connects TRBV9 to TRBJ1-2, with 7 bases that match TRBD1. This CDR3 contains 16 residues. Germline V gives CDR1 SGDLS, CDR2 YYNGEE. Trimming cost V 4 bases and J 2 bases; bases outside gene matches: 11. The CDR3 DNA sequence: TGTGCCAGCAGCCACCAACCGGGACAGAAAAACTATGGCTACACCTTC. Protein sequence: CASSHQPGQKNYGYTF.

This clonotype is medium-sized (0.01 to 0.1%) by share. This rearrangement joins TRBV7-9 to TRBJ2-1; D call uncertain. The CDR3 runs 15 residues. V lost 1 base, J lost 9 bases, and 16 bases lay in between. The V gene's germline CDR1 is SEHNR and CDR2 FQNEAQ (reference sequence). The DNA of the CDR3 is TGTGCCAGCAGCTTAGATAGGAGCGTAGCCGCTGAGCAGTTCTTC. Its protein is CASSLDRSVAAEQFF.

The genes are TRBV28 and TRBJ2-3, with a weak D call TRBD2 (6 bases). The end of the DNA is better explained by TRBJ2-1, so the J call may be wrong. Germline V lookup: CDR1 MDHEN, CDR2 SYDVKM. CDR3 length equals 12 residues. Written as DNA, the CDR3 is TGTGCCAGCAGTTCCTCTAGCGATGAGCAGTTCTTC. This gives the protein CASSSSSDEQFF.

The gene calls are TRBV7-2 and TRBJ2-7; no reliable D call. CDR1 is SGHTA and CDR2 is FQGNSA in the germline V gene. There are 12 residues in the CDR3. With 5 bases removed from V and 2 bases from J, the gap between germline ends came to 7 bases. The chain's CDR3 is CASSPLPYEQYF. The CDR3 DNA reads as TGTGCCAGCAGCCCCCTTCCCTACGAGCAGTACTTC.

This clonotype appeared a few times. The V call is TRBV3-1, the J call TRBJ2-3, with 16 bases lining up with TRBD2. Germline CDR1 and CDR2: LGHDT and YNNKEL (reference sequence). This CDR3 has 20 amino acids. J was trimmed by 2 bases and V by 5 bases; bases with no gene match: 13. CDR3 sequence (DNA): TGTGCCAGCAGCGGAGGGGGGACTAGCGGGAGGGCCAGGGTCACAGATACGCAGTATTTT. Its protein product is CASSGGGTSGRARVTDTQYF.

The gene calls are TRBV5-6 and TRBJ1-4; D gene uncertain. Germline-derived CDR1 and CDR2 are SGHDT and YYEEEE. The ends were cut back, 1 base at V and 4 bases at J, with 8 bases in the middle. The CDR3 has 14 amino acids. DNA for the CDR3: TGTGCCAGCAGCTTGCGGGAGATTAATGAAAAACTGTTTTTT. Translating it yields CASSLREINEKLFF.

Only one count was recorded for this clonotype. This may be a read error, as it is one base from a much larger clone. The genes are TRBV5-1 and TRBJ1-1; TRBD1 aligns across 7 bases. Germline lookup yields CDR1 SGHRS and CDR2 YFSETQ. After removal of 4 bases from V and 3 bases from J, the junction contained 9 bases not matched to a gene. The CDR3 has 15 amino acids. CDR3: CASSTGTEKYTEAFF. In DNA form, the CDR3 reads TGCGCCAGCAGCACCGGGACAGAGAAGTACACTGAAGCTTTCTTT. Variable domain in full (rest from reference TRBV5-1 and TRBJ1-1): KAGVTQTPRYLIKTRGQQVTLSCSPISGHRSVSWYQQTPGQGLQFLFEYFSETQRNKGNFPGRFSGRQFSNSRSEMNVSTLELGDSALYLCASSTGTEKYTEAFFGQGTRLTVV.

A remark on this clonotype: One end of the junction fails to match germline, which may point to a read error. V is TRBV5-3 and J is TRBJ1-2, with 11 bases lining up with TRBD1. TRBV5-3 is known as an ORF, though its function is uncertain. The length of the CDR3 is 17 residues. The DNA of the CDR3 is TGTGCCAGCAGCTTCACCGGGACAGGGGGTTCCAACTATGGCTACACCTTC. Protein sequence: CASSFTGTGGSNYGYTF.

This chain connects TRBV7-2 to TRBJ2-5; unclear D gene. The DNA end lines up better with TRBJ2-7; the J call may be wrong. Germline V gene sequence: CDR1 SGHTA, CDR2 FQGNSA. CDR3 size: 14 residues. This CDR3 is CASSSPPVLNEQYF. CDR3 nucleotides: TGTGCCAGCAGCTCGCCCCCCGTATTAAACGAGCAGTACTTC.

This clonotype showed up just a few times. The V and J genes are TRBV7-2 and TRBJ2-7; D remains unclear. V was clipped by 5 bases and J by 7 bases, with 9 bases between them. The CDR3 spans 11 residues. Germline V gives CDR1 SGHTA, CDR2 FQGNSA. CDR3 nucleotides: TGTGCCAGCAGCCCCGCCAATGAGCAGTACTTC. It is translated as CASSPANEQYF.

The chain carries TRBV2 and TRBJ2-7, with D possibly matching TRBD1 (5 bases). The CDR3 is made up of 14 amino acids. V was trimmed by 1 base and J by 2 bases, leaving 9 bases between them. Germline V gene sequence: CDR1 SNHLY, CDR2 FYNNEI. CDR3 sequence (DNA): TGTGCCAGCAGTGAAGGACAGCCCGCCTACGAGCAGTACTTC. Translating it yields CASSEGQPAYEQYF.

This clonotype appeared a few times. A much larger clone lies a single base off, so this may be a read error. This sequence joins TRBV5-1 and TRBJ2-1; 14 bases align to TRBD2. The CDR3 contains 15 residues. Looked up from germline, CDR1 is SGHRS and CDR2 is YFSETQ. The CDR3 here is CASSETSGGVYEQLF. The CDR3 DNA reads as TGCGCCAGCTCGGAGACTAGCGGGGGGGTCTATGAGCAGTTATTC. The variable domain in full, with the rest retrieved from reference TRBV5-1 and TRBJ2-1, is KAGVTQTPRYLIKTRGQQVTLSCSPISGHRSVSWYQQTPGQGLQFLFEYFSETQRNKGNFPGRFSGRQFSNSRSEMNVSTLELGDSALYLCASSETSGGVYEQLFGPGTRLTVL.

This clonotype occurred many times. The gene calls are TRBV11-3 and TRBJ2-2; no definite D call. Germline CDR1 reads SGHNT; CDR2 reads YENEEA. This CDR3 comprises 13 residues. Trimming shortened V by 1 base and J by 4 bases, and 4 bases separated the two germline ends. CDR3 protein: CASSLGATGELFF. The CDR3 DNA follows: TGTGCCAGCAGCTTAGGGGCCACCGGGGAGCTGTTTTTT.

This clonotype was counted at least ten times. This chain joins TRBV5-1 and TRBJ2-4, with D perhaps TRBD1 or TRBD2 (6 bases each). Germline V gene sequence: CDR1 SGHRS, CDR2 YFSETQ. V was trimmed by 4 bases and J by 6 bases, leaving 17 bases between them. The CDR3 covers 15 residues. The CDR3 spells CASSPLGGGGNIQYF. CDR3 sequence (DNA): TGCGCCAGCAGCCCTCTGGGGGGCGGTGGAAACATTCAGTACTTC.